The following is a TCR beta chain sequence with its context. The antigen remains undetermined. This record belongs to a study of CD8+CD57+ T cells in acquired aplastic anemia. Study context: Sorted CD4+ and CD8+ cells yielded DNA averaging around 3.2 ug.

The ends were cut back, 3 bases at V and 5 bases at J, with 13 bases in the middle. The CDR3 runs 13 residues. Germline V CDR1 and CDR2: DFQATT, SNEGSKA (reference sequence). Researchers used genomic DNA as the template to profile TCR beta VDJ and CDR3. TCRdb re-derived calls from the reads in MiXCR, one entry per CDR3 protein. There are some 290,000 distinct CDR3 sequences in the sample; around three fifths occur only once, and 6.5% to 10% lies in the top ten. The study, taken as a whole, reports: Patients and controls shared twenty-nine CD8+ CDR3 sequences.

Sequencing used sorted CD4+, CD8+, or CD8+CD57+ T cells (not recorded which) from PBMCs. The chain recombines TRBV20-1 with TRBJ2-5; TRBD2 might be the D (5 bases). This receptor was taken from a human donor with severe aplastic anemia or a healthy control (not recorded which). The CDR3 reads CSASYPDWETQYF. CDR3 nucleotides: TGCAGTGCTAGTTATCCGGACTGGGAGACCCAGTACTTC.